These 28 T cell receptor beta chains were all obtained from the same sample, sequenced in a study of blood T cell repertoires in COVID-19. Profiling relied on immunoSEQ multiplex PCR, and the TCRdb table lists in-frame clones only, not all of them. The repertoire holds approximately 220,000 clones, with about 90% as singletons. Specimen: peripheral blood. These receptors were taken from a woman aged 50 to 60 with acute or convalescent COVID-19.

The rearrangement joins TRBV6-2 or TRBV6-3 to TRBJ2-3; 12 bases align to TRBD2. The CDR3 runs to 16 residues. Per germline, CDR1 MNHEY and CDR2 SVGEGT. The ends lost 5 bases at V and 0 bases at J; junction bases unmatched: 3. CDR3 coding DNA: TGTGCCAGCAGTCGGGGACTAGCGGGCAGCACAGATACGCAGTATTTT. This translates into CASSRGLAGSTDTQYF.

V and J are TRBV13 and TRBJ1-4; 8 positions match TRBD1. CDR1 PRHDT and CDR2 FYEKMQ come from the germline V gene (reference sequence). This CDR3 has 14 amino acids. V dropped 4 bases and J dropped 3; count of bases not matched to a gene: 1. The chain's CDR3 is CASSSQGANEKLFF. In DNA, the CDR3 is TGTGCCAGCAGCTCACAGGGGGCTAATGAAAAACTGTTTTTT.

J is TRBJ2-1 and V is TRBV19; D possibly corresponds to TRBD2 (6 bases). V lost 8 bases and J lost 0, with 11 bases in between. The CDR3 extends over 14 amino acids. In germline, CDR1 is LNHDA, CDR2 SQIVND (reference sequence). The CDR3 region is CASGGRSSYNEQFF. CDR3 DNA sequence: TGTGCCAGTGGGGGGAGGAGCTCCTACAATGAGCAGTTCTTC.

This chain connects TRBV5-4 to TRBJ1-1; the D is unclear. The CDR3 extends over 14 amino acids. V dropped 1 base and J dropped 0 bases, with 7 bases sitting between them. CDR1 SGHNT and CDR2 YYREEE come from the germline V gene (reference sequence). CDR3 in amino acids: CASSLPTLNTEAFF. The CDR3 DNA follows: TGTGCCAGCAGCTTGCCAACTTTGAACACTGAAGCTTTCTTT.

The CDR3 nucleotides read TGTGCCAGCAGCTTCGATCAGGCAGGTCACACTGAAGCTTTCTTT. This gives the protein CASSFDQAGHTEAFF. The chain couples TRBV5-4 to TRBJ1-1; D remains unclear. Deletions cut 2 bases from V and 3 bases from J, with 14 bases between. Germline V gives CDR1 SGHNT, CDR2 YYREEE (reference sequence). The CDR3 runs to 15 residues.

The rearrangement links TRBV29-1 to TRBJ1-1; D is uncertain. Trimming took off 0 bases at V and 3 bases at J, with 8 bases between the two ends. The length of the CDR3 is 13 residues. Germline V gives CDR1 SQVTM, CDR2 ANQGSEA. The CDR3 sequence: CSVEDGQHTEAFF. The DNA of the CDR3 is TGCAGCGTTGAAGATGGGCAGCACACTGAAGCTTTCTTT.

The V gene is TRBV18, the J gene TRBJ2-2; 8 bases map to TRBD1. Germline V gene lookup returns CDR1 KGHSH and CDR2 LQKENI. CDR3 size: 17 residues. With 1 base clipped from V and 7 bases from J, the junction kept 11 bases outside the gene matches. The CDR3 DNA sequence: TGTGCCAGCTCACCACGTCCTGCAGGGGGCTCGGGCGGGGAGCTGTTTTTT. Protein: CASSPRPAGGSGGELFF.

The chain uses TRBV5-1 and TRBJ2-1; 14 bases map to TRBD2. This CDR3 comprises 20 residues. The J segment lost 6 bases and the V segment lost 4 bases, leaving 18 bases of the junction unmatched. Germline CDR1 reads SGHRS; CDR2 reads YFSETQ. CDR3 amino acids: CASSGLTGTSGSRFGNEQFF. Written as DNA, the CDR3 is TGCGCCAGCAGCGGATTAACCGGGACTAGCGGGAGCAGGTTCGGCAATGAGCAGTTCTTC.

This clone was counted only a few times. The chain is built from TRBV29-1 and TRBJ2-7; D is perhaps TRBD2 (6 bases). With 4 bases removed from V and 4 bases from J, the gap between germline ends came to 26 bases. The CDR3 sequence is 17 residues long. Germline CDR1 reads SQVTM; CDR2 reads ANQGSEA. Here the CDR3 DNA reads TGCAGCGTTGCCCGGGACTCCATAAAGGGGATTTTTTACGAGCAGTACTTC. As protein: CSVARDSIKGIFYEQYF.

This sequence joins TRBV21-1 and TRBJ2-4; TRBD1 is the table's D call and was not checked against the DNA. TRBV21-1 is listed as a pseudogene. CDR3 length: 18 amino acids. The CDR3 DNA sequence: TGTGCCAGCCCACCGGGACAGGGGACTGAACTAGCCAAAAACATTCAGTACTTC. Protein: CASPPGQGTELAKNIQYF.

The chain combines TRBV13 with TRBJ2-2; 9 bases agree with TRBD1. V gave up 7 bases and J gave up 5 bases; unmatched junction bases: 17. The CDR3 is 18 residues long. The germline V gene encodes CDR1 PRHDT and CDR2 FYEKMQ (reference sequence). This CDR3 is CASTPNRGLRSRTGELFF. In nucleotides, the CDR3 is TGTGCCAGCACTCCGAACAGGGGGCTAAGGTCGAGGACCGGGGAGCTGTTTTTT. Using reference TRBV13 and TRBJ2-2 for the parts outside the CDR3, the full variable domain is AAGVIQSPRHLIKEKRETATLKCYPIPRHDTVYWYQQGPGQDPQFLISFYEKMQSDKGSIPDRFSAQQFSDYHSELNMSSLELGDSALYFCASTPNRGLRSRTGELFFGEGSRLTVL.

Written as DNA, the CDR3 is TGTGCCACGGCTTTAGGGGACAGGCCCAACTATGGCTACACCTTC. This codes for CATALGDRPNYGYTF. The chain joins TRBV15 to TRBJ1-2; 8 nucleotides align to TRBD1. The CDR3 contains 15 residues. Germline trimming cut 9 bases from V and 2 bases from J; bases unmatched to any gene: 11. Germline values: CDR1 LNHNV, CDR2 YYDKDF (reference sequence).

This sequence joins TRBV5-1 and TRBJ2-2, with 10 bases matching TRBD2. Unmatched junction bases numbered 6, after V lost 4 bases and J lost 3 bases. In germline, CDR1 is SGHRS, CDR2 YFSETQ. The CDR3 runs to 16 residues. CDR3 residues: CASSPSLAGDTGELFF. For the CDR3, the DNA is TGCGCCAGCAGCCCCAGTCTAGCGGGGGACACCGGGGAGCTGTTTTTT.

This rearrangement joins TRBV19 to TRBJ1-1; no clear D gene. CDR3 length: 15 residues. V lost 3 bases and J 0 bases, leaving 11 bases between the germline ends. The germline CDR1 and CDR2 sequences are LNHDA and SQIVND (reference sequence). The CDR3 protein is CASSILSGLNTEAFF. CDR3 nucleotide sequence: TGTGCCAGTAGTATTCTCTCAGGTTTGAACACTGAAGCTTTCTTT.

The chain links TRBV5-6 to TRBJ2-1, with 7 bases aligning to TRBD2. Germline trimming cut 0 bases from V and 6 bases from J; bases unmatched to any gene: 3. The germline V gene has CDR1 SGHDT and CDR2 YYEEEE. The length of the CDR3 is 14 residues. In DNA form, the CDR3 reads TGTGCCAGCAGCTTGGGACTAGCTACCAATGAGCAGTTCTTC. Translated: CASSLGLATNEQFF. Filled out from reference TRBV5-6 and TRBJ2-1, the complete variable domain reads DAGVTQSPTHLIKTRGQQVTLRCSPKSGHDTVSWYQQALGQGPQFIFQYYEEEERQRGNFPDRFSGHQFPNYSSELNVNALLLGDSALYLCASSLGLATNEQFFGPGTRLTVL.

The DNA of the CDR3 is TGTGCCAGCAGCTTAGTTGGCGGAATTTACGCTGAAGCTTTCTTT. This codes for CASSLVGGIYAEAFF. The chain links TRBV7-6 to TRBJ1-1; D gene unclear. Trimming stripped 1 base from V and 6 bases from J, with 15 bases between. In germline, CDR1 is SGHVS, CDR2 FNYEAQ. The CDR3 is 15 amino acids. Combining the CDR3 with reference TRBV7-6 and TRBJ1-1 gives the whole variable domain GAGVSQSPRYKVTKRGQDVALRCDPISGHVSLYWYRQALGQGPEFLTYFNYEAQQDKSGLPNDRFSAERPEGSISTLTIQRTEQRDSAMYRCASSLVGGIYAEAFFGQGTRLTVV.

The table lists this clone with a count of one. The chain couples TRBV7-8 to TRBJ2-4; 7 nucleotides line up with TRBD1. The CDR3 contains 15 residues. J gave up 10 bases and V 2 bases, and 11 bases lay outside the gene matches. The germline gives CDR1 SGHVS, CDR2 FQNEAQ. The CDR3: CASSLKTGQIPIQYF. The DNA of the CDR3 is TGTGCCAGCAGCTTAAAGACAGGGCAGATCCCTATTCAGTACTTC.

This chain joins TRBV29-1 and TRBJ1-1; 9 nucleotides agree with TRBD1. After removal of 4 bases from V and 5 bases from J, the junction contained 5 bases not matched to a gene. CDR1 is SQVTM, CDR2 ANQGSEA, per germline. CDR3 length: 13 residues. This CDR3 is CSVGTGVKTEAFF. CDR3 in DNA: TGCAGCGTTGGGACAGGGGTAAAGACTGAAGCTTTCTTT.

This chain uses TRBV12-3 or TRBV12-4 with TRBJ1-4, with 10 bases fitting TRBD1. The CDR3 has 13 amino acids. The J segment lost 7 bases and the V segment lost 8 bases, leaving 4 bases of the junction unmatched. The CDR3 DNA follows: TGTGCCAGCGGTCGGACAGGGGGTGAAAAACTGTTTTTT. Translating gives CASGRTGGEKLFF.

The chain uses TRBV24-1 and TRBJ1-1; TRBD1 is a possible D gene (5 bases). The CDR3 is made up of 12 amino acids. With 9 bases removed from V and 4 bases from J, the gap between germline ends came to 11 bases. Germline V gene sequence: CDR1 KGHDR, CDR2 SFDVKD. CDR3 sequence: CATGDGGTEAFF. The CDR3 DNA sequence: TGTGCCACCGGGGACGGGGGCACTGAAGCTTTCTTT.

V and J are TRBV12-3 or TRBV12-4 and TRBJ1-1; D may be TRBD1 (5 bases). The CDR3 totals 13 residues. The V gene lost 6 bases and the J gene lost 1 base, with 9 bases spanning the gap. In nucleotides, the CDR3 is TGTGCCAGCAGGGATACAGGGAACACTGAAGCTTTCTTT. Amino acids: CASRDTGNTEAFF.

The chain combines TRBV7-2 with TRBJ2-7, with a weak D call TRBD2 (6 bases). With 1 base removed from V and 6 bases from J, the gap between germline ends came to 19 bases. The CDR3 is 16 amino acids. Germline V CDR1 and CDR2: SGHTA, FQGNSA. The CDR3: CASSLGPGAGKSEQYF. CDR3 coding DNA: TGTGCCAGCAGCTTAGGACCCGGGGCGGGGAAAAGCGAGCAGTACTTC.

The V and J genes are TRBV7-9 and TRBJ2-7, with 9 positions matching TRBD2. V dropped 6 bases and J dropped 5; count of bases not matched to a gene: 20. From germline, CDR1 is SEHNR and CDR2 FQNEAQ (reference sequence). The CDR3 has 18 amino acids. Written as DNA, the CDR3 is TGTGCCAGCAGTTCTCATCTAGCGGGGCCGTCGTTTAAGAACGAGCAGTACTTC. It is translated as CASSSHLAGPSFKNEQYF.

For the CDR3, the DNA is TGTGCCAGCAGCTTAGACCCCTCAGGGACCGGGGAGCTGTTTTTT. Translating gives CASSLDPSGTGELFF. The chain combines TRBV11-2 with TRBJ2-2, with D possibly matching TRBD1 (5 bases). The germline V gene has CDR1 SGHAT and CDR2 FQNNGV. Trimming left V 0 bases short and J 5 bases short, with 10 bases between. This CDR3 spans 15 amino acids.

The chain carries TRBV6-5 and TRBJ1-5; D gene uncertain. Trimming removed 6 bases at V and 3 bases at J, with 15 bases between. Per the germline V gene, CDR1 is MNHEY and CDR2 is SVGAGI. The CDR3 is made up of 15 amino acids. In DNA form, the CDR3 reads TGTGCCAGCAGGGAGAGGAACACTATCAATCAGCCCCAGCATTTT. It is translated as CASRERNTINQPQHF.

The rearrangement links TRBV5-1 to TRBJ1-5; 8 bases line up with TRBD1. Germline CDR1 is SGHRS and CDR2 is YFSETQ. Trimming cost V 4 bases and J 5 bases; bases outside gene matches: 5. The CDR3 sequence is 14 residues long. The CDR3 DNA sequence: TGCGCCAGCAGCCCAGGACAGGGTCATCAGCCCCAGCATTTT. Amino acid sequence: CASSPGQGHQPQHF. Using reference TRBV5-1 and TRBJ1-5 for the parts outside the CDR3, the full variable domain is KAGVTQTPRYLIKTRGQQVTLSCSPISGHRSVSWYQQTPGQGLQFLFEYFSETQRNKGNFPGRFSGRQFSNSRSEMNVSTLELGDSALYLCASSPGQGHQPQHFGDGTRLSIL.

The J gene is TRBJ2-5, the V gene TRBV7-9; TRBD2 is a possible D gene (5 bases). Trimming pared 4 bases from V and 5 bases from J, leaving 11 bases between. Germline V gene data show CDR1 as SEHNR and CDR2 as FQNEAQ (reference sequence). The CDR3 sequence is 13 residues long. CDR3 sequence reads: CASSWESTETQYF. The CDR3 nucleotides read TGTGCCAGCAGCTGGGAGAGTACGGAGACCCAGTACTTC.

In its sample, this clone was seen a few times. This chain connects TRBV14 to TRBJ1-6, with TRBD1 matching 7 bases. Germline CDR1 reads SGHDN; CDR2 reads FVKESK. CDR3 size: 16 residues. The J segment lost 10 bases and the V segment lost 0 bases, leaving 9 bases of the junction unmatched. As DNA, the CDR3 is TGTGCCAGCAGCCAAGAAGACGACAGGGTCGGCTCACCCCTCCACTTT. Encoded protein: CASSQEDDRVGSPLHF.